This TCR beta chain comes out of a study of blood T cell repertoires in COVID-19. Study information: Sources were T cells, B-cell-depleted T cells, or PBMCs; the material itself was cDNA or gDNA.

CDR3 length equals 11 residues. V lost 4 bases, J lost 8 bases, and 8 bases lay in between. The germline CDR1 and CDR2 sequences are MNHEY and SMNVEV (reference sequence). In the source study's methods: Quantification of nucleated cells was approximated via reference gene primer amplification. Data came from immunoSEQ multiplex PCR; TCRdb stores just in-frame clones and leaves some out. V, J and clone size are taken as reported in that table, and D and trimming were inferred from the DNA itself. Of some 190,000 clones listed, around nine tenths were seen once; the top ten hold under 2%. Source material: peripheral blood. J is TRBJ1-2 and V is TRBV27; no clear D. The receptor comes from a man between 18 and 29 years old with active or convalescent COVID-19. CDR3 coding DNA: TGTGCCAGCAGTTCGGGTTTCGGCTACACCTTC. As protein: CASSSGFGYTF.